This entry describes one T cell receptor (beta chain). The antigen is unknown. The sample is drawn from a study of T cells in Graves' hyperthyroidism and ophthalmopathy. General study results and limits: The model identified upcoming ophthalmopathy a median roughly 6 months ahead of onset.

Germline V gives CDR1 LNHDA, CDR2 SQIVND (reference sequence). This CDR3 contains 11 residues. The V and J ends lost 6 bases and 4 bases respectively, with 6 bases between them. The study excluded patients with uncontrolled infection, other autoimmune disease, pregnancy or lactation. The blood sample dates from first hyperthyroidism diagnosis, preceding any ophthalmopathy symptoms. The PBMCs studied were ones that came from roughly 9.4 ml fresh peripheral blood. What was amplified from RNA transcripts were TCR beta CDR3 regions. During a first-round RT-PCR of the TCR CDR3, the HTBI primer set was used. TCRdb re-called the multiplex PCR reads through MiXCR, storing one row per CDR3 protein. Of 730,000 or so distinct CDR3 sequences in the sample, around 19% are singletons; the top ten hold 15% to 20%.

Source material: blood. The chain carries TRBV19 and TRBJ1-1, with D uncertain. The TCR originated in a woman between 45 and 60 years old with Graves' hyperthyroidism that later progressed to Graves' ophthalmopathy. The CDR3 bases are TGTGCCAGTAGCACAGCCACTGAAGCTTTCTTT. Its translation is CASSTATEAFF.